The 5 T cell receptor beta chains in this list originate from one sample, sequenced in a study of blood T cell repertoires in COVID-19. Here immunoSEQ multiplex PCR was the method, and the copy in TCRdb shows in-frame clones only, minus some. This table has tens of thousands of clones, about 86% appearing once. Sequencing was carried out using peripheral blood. The receptors come from a man in his 70s with acute or convalescent COVID-19.

This sequence joins TRBV5-1 and TRBJ2-7, with D possibly being TRBD1 (6 bases). Per the germline V gene, CDR1 is SGHRS and CDR2 is YFSETQ. The CDR3 totals 15 residues. Trimming left V 2 bases short and J 2 bases short, with 14 bases between. The CDR3 is CASSLGTGTTYEQYF. For the CDR3, the DNA is TGCGCCAGCAGCTTAGGTACAGGGACAACCTACGAGCAGTACTTC. The full variable domain, its missing parts supplied by reference TRBV5-1 and TRBJ2-7, is KAGVTQTPRYLIKTRGQQVTLSCSPISGHRSVSWYQQTPGQGLQFLFEYFSETQRNKGNFPGRFSGRQFSNSRSEMNVSTLELGDSALYLCASSLGTGTTYEQYFGPGTRLTVT.

This sequence joins TRBV5-6 and TRBJ1-2; no firm D call. V was clipped by 5 bases and J by 0 bases, with 11 bases between them. This CDR3 contains 14 residues. Looked up from germline, CDR1 is SGHDT and CDR2 is YYEEEE. CDR3 sequence reads: CASSRKGANYGYTF. The CDR3 nucleotides are TGTGCCAGCAGTAGAAAGGGAGCTAACTATGGCTACACCTTC.

V usage is TRBV5-5 and J usage is TRBJ1-2; weak D call: TRBD1 (6 bases). The CDR3 is made up of 15 amino acids. The V end was cut by 2 bases, the J end by 6 bases, with 17 bases between. Germline V CDR1 and CDR2: SGHKS, YYEKEE (reference sequence). The CDR3 here is CASSLPPQGSDGYTF. In nucleotides, the CDR3 is TGTGCCAGCAGCTTACCACCACAGGGTTCGGATGGCTACACCTTC.

CDR3 loop: CASSQRMRGLREGYTF. The CDR3 coding sequence is TGTGCCAGCAGCCAAAGAATGAGGGGGCTCCGGGAGGGCTACACCTTC. The J gene is TRBJ1-2, the V gene TRBV3-1 (or the pseudogene TRBV3-2); 7 bases are a match to TRBD1. This CDR3 has 16 amino acids. J was trimmed by 8 bases and V by 2 bases; bases with no gene match: 14. Germline CDR1 and CDR2: LGHDT and YNNKEL (reference sequence).

The chain employs TRBV7-2 and TRBJ2-1; 11 bases fit TRBD2. V lost 3 bases and J lost 6; bases outside the gene matches: 4. Per the germline V gene, CDR1 is SGHTA and CDR2 is FQGNSA. This CDR3 is built from 15 residues. The chain's CDR3 is CASSLTSGTGNEQFF. The DNA of the CDR3 is TGTGCCAGCAGCTTGACTAGCGGGACTGGCAATGAGCAGTTCTTC.